This T cell receptor beta chain originates from a study of shared clonotypes between healthy human individuals. Sequenced by immunoSEQ multiplex PCR; TCRdb stores in-frame clones only, minus some. The data hold over 850,000 clones, with about 80% observed a single time. V was clipped by 4 bases and J by 0 bases, with 16 bases between them. The CDR3 is made up of 17 amino acids. CDR1 is SGHRS, CDR2 YFSETQ, per germline. Sequencing was performed on memory CD4+ T cells from PBMCs. The subset denotes: CD45RA-negative fraction. The clonotype originates from a man in his late teens or twenties in good health. Some clones in this sample may be carry-over from other donors' samples. The chain uses TRBV5-1 and TRBJ1-4; D is unclear. The CDR3 loop is CASSPRTAKATNEKLFF. The DNA of the CDR3 is TGCGCCAGCAGCCCCAGGACGGCTAAAGCAACTAATGAAAAACTGTTTTTT. The full variable domain, in which reference TRBV5-1 and TRBJ1-4 provide the parts outside the CDR3, is KAGVTQTPRYLIKTRGQQVTLSCSPISGHRSVSWYQQTPGQGLQFLFEYFSETQRNKGNFPGRFSGRQFSNSRSEMNVSTLELGDSALYLCASSPRTAKATNEKLFFGSGTQLSVL.